These T cell receptor beta chains were read from a single sample in a study of neoadjuvant anti-PD-1 for oral cavity cancer. Method: immunoSEQ multiplex PCR; TCRdb's copy keeps in-frame clones and lacks some. The table shows roughly 7,000 clones, with 60% occurring only once. The source material was tumor tissue, sampled before nivolumab (anti-PD-1) treatment. These receptors all stem from a person between 40 and 85 years old with oral cavity squamous cell carcinoma. Each CDR3 is given with its conserved first and last residue. D genes are given only for firm matches. The listing skips clone size in some rows; elsewhere it reads once, few, many or a size class.

TRBJ1-5 - TRBV7-8 - TGTGCCAGCAGCCCCGGTGCCAATCAGCCCCAGCATTTT CASSPGANQPQHF
TRBJ2-2 - TRBV7-2 - TGTGCCAGCAGCCTAGACTACACCGGGGAGCTGTTTTTT CASSLDYTGELFF
TRBJ2-1 - TRBV5-1 - TGCGCCAGCAGCCAACGCCAGGGCCCCTCCAATGAGCAGTTCTTC CASSQRQGPSNEQFF
TRBJ2-1 - TRBV6-1 few TGTGCCAGCAGTGTAGGGCAAGGCTCCTACAATGAGCAGTTCTTC CASSVGQGSYNEQFF
TRBJ2-5 - TRBV19 - TGTGCCAGTAACGGGCGGGACCTAGAGACCCAGTACTTC CASNGRDLETQYF
TRBJ1-2 - TRBV18 few TGTGCCAGCTCACCGTTCGACAGGCGACGGGGCTACACCTTC CASSPFDRRRGYTF
TRBJ2-2 TRBD1 TRBV28 once TGTGCCACTCAGGGGGTCCCAGCCGGGGAGCTGTTTTTT CATQGVPAGELFF
TRBJ2-3 - TRBV2 - TGTGCCAGCAGTGAAGAAAAGGGGATCACAGATACGCAGTATTTT CASSEEKGITDTQYF
TRBJ2-7 - TRBV5-1 - TGCGCCAGCAGCTTGGCACGCCACTACGAGCAGTACTTC CASSLARHYEQYF
TRBJ1-5 - TRBV28 - TGTGCCAGCAGTTTACCTCCCCAGCCCCAGCATTTT CASSLPPQPQHF
TRBJ1-2 - TRBV4-1 few TGCGCCAGCAGCCAACGGGGGACCCGACTAGACTATGGCTACACCTTC CASSQRGTRLDYGYTF
TRBJ1-5 TRBD1 TRBV2 few TGTGCCAGCAGAGTTTACAGGGGCGGCGGACAGCCCCAGCATTTT CASRVYRGGGQPQHF
TRBJ1-1 - TRBV6-1 - TGTGCCAGCCTAGGACACGGGAACACTGAAGCTTTCTTT CASLGHGNTEAFF
TRBJ1-1 - TRBV7-2 - TGTGCCAGCAGCTTAGACGGGGGGCGCGGGGCTTTCTTT CASSLDGGRGAFF
TRBJ2-7 TRBD1 TRBV10-1 - TGCGCCAGCGGGGGACAGGGGACGCCCTCCCTTATTCCGGCATACGAGCAGTACTTC CASGGQGTPSLIPAYEQYF
TRBJ2-7 TRBD2 TRBV5-1 - TGCGCCAGCAGCTCTAGCGGGAGATCCGAGCAGTACTTC CASSSSGRSEQYF
TRBJ1-4 - TRBV7-9 - TGTGCCAGCAGCCCCAGAGAGTTAGGTGAAAAACTGTTTTTT CASSPRELGEKLFF
TRBJ1-2 TRBD1 TRBV2 - TGTGCCAGCAGTCCTGGGACAGTCTTTTATGGCTACACCTTC CASSPGTVFYGYTF
TRBJ2-2 TRBD1 TRBV4-2 - TGTGCCAGCAGCCAAACCGGGACAGCGAACACCGGGGAGCTGTTTTTT CASSQTGTANTGELFF
TRBJ2-2 - TRBV18 few TGTGCCAGCTCACCATCGGTGAGCGACGGGGAGCTGTTTTTT CASSPSVSDGELFF
TRBJ1-2 TRBD1 TRBV5-1 - TGCGCCAGCAGCTGGGGGACAGACTATGGCTACACCTTC CASSWGTDYGYTF
TRBJ2-3 TRBD2 TRBV5-1 - TGCGCCAGCAGTTTGGAGCGGGGATCTAGCACAGATACGCAGTATTTT CASSLERGSSTDTQYF
TRBJ1-2 TRBD1 TRBV19 - TGTGCCAGTAGTATAGAAGGAGGGGGCGGCTATGGCTACACCTTC CASSIEGGGGYGYTF
TRBJ2-5 TRBD1 TRBV5-1 medium-sized TGCGCCAGCAGCGCCGGACAGGTTCGGGAGACCCAGTACTTC CASSAGQVRETQYF
TRBJ2-1 - TRBV30 - TGTGCCTGCCAAACCCCGGGAGAAGGCTACAATGAGCAGTTCTTC CACQTPGEGYNEQFF
TRBJ2-7 - TRBV7-9 - TGTGCCAGCAGCTACCCGCCGGGACACAACTACGAGCAGTACTTC CASSYPPGHNYEQYF
TRBJ2-1 TRBD1 TRBV18 - TGTGCCAGCTCACCTACTCGACAGGGAAGGGGCAATGAGCAGTTCTTC CASSPTRQGRGNEQFF
TRBJ2-5 - TRBV6-5 - TGTGCCAGCAGGACCCTGGAGACCCAGTACTTC CASRTLETQYF
TRBJ2-1 TRBD2 TRBV6-1 - TGTGCCAGCAGTGATCACTCCGGGACTAGCGGGATTCGGATGAATGAGCAGTTCTTC CASSDHSGTSGIRMNEQFF
TRBJ1-5 - TRBV19 few TGTGCCAGTACTCGGGAGGTGAGGAGCAATCAGCCCCAGCATTTT CASTREVRSNQPQHF
TRBJ1-2 TRBD1 TRBV29-1 few TGCAGCGTTGAGCAGGGGGCTGGCTATGGCTACACCTTC CSVEQGAGYGYTF
TRBJ1-3 - TRBV19 - TGTGCCAGTAGTATGGGGCAGGGGTACGGAAACACCATATATTTT CASSMGQGYGNTIYF
TRBJ1-5 - TRBV5-1 few TGCGCCAGCAGCCCGCGGCCCATTGGGCCCCAGCATTTT CASSPRPIGPQHF
TRBJ2-7 TRBD2 TRBV10-3 few TGTGCCATCAGTGAGGGACTAGCGGGAGGGTACGAGCAGTACTTC CAISEGLAGGYEQYF
TRBJ1-1 - TRBV4-1 - TGCGCCAGCAGCCCGTCTTCGGCAGGGTGGTTCACTGAAGCTTTCTTT CASSPSSAGWFTEAFF
TRBJ2-2 - TRBV29-1 - TGCAGCGCCGGACATCTGAACACCGGGGAGCTGTTTTTT CSAGHLNTGELFF
TRBJ1-5 - TRBV27 - TGTGCCAGCAGGTCACGACAGGCGGGGAATCAGCCCCAGCATTTT CASRSRQAGNQPQHF
TRBJ1-5 - TRBV30 few TGTGCCTGGAGTGTCCGTGGGGGCAATCAGCCCCAGCATTTT CAWSVRGGNQPQHF
TRBJ1-2 - TRBV5-5 - TGTGCCAGCGCCCGGCGGCAGGGCTATGGCTACACCTTC CASARRQGYGYTF
TRBJ2-5 - TRBV9 - TGTGCCAGCAGCCGGAGGGCCCGCGGGGAGACCCAGTACTTC CASSRRARGETQYF
TRBJ1-4 - TRBV11-2 - TGTGCCAGCAGCACTTCAGGGTCCAATAATGAAAAACTGTTTTTT CASSTSGSNNEKLFF
TRBJ2-6 - TRBV6-5 few TGTGCCAGCAGGATCGGCTCTGGGGCCAACGTCCTGACTTTC CASRIGSGANVLTF
TRBJ2-7 TRBD2 TRBV4-1 - TGCGCCAGCAGCCAAGTCGTGTTAGCGGGGAGAGAAGGGCAGTACTTC CASSQVVLAGREGQYF
TRBJ1-1 TRBD1 TRBV11-3 - TGTGCCAGCAGTTGGGACAGGGGAAGTGAAGCTTTCTTT CASSWDRGSEAFF
TRBJ2-7 - TRBV30 - TGTGCCTGGAGTGGAAAGGTCACCTACGAGCAGTACTTC CAWSGKVTYEQYF